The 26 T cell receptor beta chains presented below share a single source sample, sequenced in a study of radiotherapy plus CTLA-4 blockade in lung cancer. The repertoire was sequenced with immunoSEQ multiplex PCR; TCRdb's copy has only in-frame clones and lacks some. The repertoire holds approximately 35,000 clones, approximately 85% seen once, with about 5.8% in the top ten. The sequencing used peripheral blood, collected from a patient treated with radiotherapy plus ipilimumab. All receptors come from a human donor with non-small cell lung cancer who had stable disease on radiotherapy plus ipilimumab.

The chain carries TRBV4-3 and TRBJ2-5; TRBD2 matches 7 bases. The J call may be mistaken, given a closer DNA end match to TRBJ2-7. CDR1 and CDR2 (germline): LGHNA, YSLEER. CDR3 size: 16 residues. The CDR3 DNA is TGCGCCAGCAGCCAAAGAGTAGGACTAGGGTCCTACGAGCAGTACTTC. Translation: CASSQRVGLGSYEQYF.

DNA of the CDR3: TGTGCCAGTAGTATCCTAAGACTAGCGGGAGGGCTGCATGAGCAGTTCTTC. It is translated as CASSILRLAGGLHEQFF. The rearrangement links TRBV19 to TRBJ2-1; 14 positions match TRBD2. Germline V gives CDR1 LNHDA, CDR2 SQIVND (reference sequence). The V segment lost 3 bases and the J segment 8 bases; nucleotides outside the gene matches: 9. There are 17 residues in the CDR3.

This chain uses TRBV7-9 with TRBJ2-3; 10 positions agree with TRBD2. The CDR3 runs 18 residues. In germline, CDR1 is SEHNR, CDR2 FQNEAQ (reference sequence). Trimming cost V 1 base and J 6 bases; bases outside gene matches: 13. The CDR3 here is CASSLGRTSGISGDTQYF. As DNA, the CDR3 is TGTGCCAGCAGCTTAGGTCGGACTAGCGGTATCTCCGGGGATACGCAGTATTTT.

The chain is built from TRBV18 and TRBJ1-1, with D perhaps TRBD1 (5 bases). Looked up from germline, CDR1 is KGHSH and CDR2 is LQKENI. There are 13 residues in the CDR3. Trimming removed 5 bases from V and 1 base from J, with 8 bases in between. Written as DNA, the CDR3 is TGTGCCAGCTCAACGACAGAGAACACTGAAGCTTTCTTT. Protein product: CASSTTENTEAFF.

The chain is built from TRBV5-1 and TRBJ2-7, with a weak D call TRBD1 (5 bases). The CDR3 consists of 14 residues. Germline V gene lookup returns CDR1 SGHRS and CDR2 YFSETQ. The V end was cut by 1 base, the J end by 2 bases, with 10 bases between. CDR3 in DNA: TGCGCCAGCAGCTTGACTCAGGGCCCCTACGAGCAGTACTTC. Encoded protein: CASSLTQGPYEQYF.

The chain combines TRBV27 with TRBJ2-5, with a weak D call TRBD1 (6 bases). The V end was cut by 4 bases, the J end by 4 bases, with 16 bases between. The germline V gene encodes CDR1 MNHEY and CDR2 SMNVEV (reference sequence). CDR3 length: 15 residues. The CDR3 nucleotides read TGTGCCAGCAGTTCGTCCCGGGACACCGGAGAGACCCAGTACTTC. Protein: CASSSSRDTGETQYF.

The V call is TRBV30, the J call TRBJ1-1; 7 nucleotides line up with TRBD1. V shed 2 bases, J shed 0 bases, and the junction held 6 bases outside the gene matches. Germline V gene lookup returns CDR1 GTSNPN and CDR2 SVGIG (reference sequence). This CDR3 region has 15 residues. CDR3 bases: TGTGCCTGGAGTTTTAAAGGGGGCCTGAACACTGAAGCTTTCTTT. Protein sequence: CAWSFKGGLNTEAFF.

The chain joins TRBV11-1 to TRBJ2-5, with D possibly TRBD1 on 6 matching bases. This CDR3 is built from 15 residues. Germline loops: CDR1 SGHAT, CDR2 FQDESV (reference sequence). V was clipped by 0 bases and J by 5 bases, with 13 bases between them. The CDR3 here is CASSLAATGLETQYF. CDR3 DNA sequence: TGTGCCAGCAGCTTAGCCGCCACAGGGCTGGAGACCCAGTACTTC.

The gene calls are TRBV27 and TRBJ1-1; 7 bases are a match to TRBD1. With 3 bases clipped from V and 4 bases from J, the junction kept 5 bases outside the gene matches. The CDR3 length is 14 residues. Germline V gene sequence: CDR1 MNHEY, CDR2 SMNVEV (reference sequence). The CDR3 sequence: CASSFHRGSTEAFF. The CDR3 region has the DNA TGTGCCAGCAGTTTCCACAGGGGAAGCACTGAAGCTTTCTTT.

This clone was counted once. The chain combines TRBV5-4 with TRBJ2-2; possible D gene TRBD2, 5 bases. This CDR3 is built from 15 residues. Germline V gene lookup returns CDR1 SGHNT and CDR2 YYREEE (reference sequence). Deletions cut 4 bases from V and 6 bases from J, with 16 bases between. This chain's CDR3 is CASSLDPSYPGELFF. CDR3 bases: TGTGCCAGCAGCCTAGACCCTAGCTACCCCGGGGAGCTGTTTTTT.

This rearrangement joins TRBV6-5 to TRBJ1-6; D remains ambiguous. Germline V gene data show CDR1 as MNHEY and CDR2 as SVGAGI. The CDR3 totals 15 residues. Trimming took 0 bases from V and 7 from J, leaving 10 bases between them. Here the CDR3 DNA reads TGTGCCAGCAGTTACTCGAACGGGGTGAATTCACCCCTCCACTTT. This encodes CASSYSNGVNSPLHF.

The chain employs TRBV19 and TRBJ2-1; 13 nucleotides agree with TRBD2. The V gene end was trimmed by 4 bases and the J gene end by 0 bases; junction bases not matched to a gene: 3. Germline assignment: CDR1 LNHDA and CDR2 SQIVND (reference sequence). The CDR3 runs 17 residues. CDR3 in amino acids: CASSRRTSGSSYNEQFF. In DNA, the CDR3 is TGTGCCAGTAGTAGAAGGACTAGCGGGAGCTCCTACAATGAGCAGTTCTTC.

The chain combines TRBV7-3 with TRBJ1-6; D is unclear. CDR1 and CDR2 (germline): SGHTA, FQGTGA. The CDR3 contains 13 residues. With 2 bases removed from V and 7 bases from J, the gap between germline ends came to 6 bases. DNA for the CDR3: TGTGCCAGCAGCTTATATCAGAATTCACCCCTCCACTTT. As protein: CASSLYQNSPLHF.

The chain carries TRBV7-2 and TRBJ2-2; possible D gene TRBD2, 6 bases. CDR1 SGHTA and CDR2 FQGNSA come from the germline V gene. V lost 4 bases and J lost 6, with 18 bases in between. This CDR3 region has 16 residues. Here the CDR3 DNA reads TGTGCCAGCAGCTCGACCACCGCCGGAGGGTCCGGGGAGCTGTTTTTT. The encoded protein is CASSSTTAGGSGELFF.

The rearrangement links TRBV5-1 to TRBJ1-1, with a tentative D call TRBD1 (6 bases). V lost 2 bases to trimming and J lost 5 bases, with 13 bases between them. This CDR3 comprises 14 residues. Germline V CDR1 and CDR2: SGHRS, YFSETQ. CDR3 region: CASSLTGSGTEAFF. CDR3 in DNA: TGCGCCAGCAGCTTAACAGGGTCGGGGACTGAAGCTTTCTTT.

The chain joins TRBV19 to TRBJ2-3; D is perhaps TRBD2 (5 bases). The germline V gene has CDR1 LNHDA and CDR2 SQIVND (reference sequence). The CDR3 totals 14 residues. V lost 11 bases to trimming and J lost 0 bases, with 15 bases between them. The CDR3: CAANRGESTDTQYF. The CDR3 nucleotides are TGTGCCGCCAACCGGGGAGAGAGCACAGATACGCAGTATTTT. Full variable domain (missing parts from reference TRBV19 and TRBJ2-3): DGGITQSPKYLFRKEGQNVTLSCEQNLNHDAMYWYRQDPGQGLRLIYYSQIVNDFQKGDIAEGYSVSREKKESFPLTVTSAQKNPTAFYLCAANRGESTDTQYFGPGTRLTVL.

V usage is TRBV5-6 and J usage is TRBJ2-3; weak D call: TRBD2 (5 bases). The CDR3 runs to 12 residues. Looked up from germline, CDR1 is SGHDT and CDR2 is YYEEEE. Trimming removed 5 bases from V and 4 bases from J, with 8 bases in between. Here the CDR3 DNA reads TGTGCCAGCAGTTGGACTGCAGATACGCAGTATTTT. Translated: CASSWTADTQYF.

The DNA of the CDR3 is TGTGCCAGCAGCGTCGACAGGGATTTAGGCTATGGCTACACCTTC. It is translated as CASSVDRDLGYGYTF. The chain links TRBV9 to TRBJ1-2; the match to TRBD1 covers 7 bases. With 2 bases clipped from V and 4 bases from J, the junction kept 8 bases outside the gene matches. The CDR3 consists of 15 residues. The germline V gene has CDR1 SGDLS and CDR2 YYNGEE.

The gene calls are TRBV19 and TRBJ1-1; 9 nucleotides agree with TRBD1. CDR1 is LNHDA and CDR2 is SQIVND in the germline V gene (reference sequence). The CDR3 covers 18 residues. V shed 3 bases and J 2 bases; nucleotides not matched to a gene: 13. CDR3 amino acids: CASSMILGQGLRNTEAFF. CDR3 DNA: TGTGCCAGTAGTATGATATTGGGACAGGGTTTGAGAAACACTGAAGCTTTCTTT.

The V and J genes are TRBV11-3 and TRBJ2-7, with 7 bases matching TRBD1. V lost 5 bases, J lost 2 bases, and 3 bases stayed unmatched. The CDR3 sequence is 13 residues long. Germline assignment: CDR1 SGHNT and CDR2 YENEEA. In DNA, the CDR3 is TGTGCCAGCAGCGCTGGGACAGCCTACGAGCAGTACTTC. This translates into CASSAGTAYEQYF.

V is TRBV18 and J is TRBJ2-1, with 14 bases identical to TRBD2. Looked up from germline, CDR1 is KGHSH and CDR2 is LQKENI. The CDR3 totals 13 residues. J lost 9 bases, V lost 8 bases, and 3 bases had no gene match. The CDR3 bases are TGTGCCAGCACGGGACTAGCGGGAGCTGAGCAGTTCTTC. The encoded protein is CASTGLAGAEQFF. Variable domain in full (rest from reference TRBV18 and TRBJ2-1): NAGVMQNPRHLVRRRGQEARLRCSPMKGHSHVYWYRQLPEEGLKFMVYLQKENIIDESGMPKERFSAEFPKEGPSILRIQQVVRGDSAAYFCASTGLAGAEQFFGPGTRLTVL.

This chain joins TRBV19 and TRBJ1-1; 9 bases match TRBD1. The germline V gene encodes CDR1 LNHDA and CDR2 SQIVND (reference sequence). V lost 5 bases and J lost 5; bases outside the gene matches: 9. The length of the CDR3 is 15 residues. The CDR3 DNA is TGTGCCAGTAGTCCAACGACAGGGGGGGTAACTGAAGCTTTCTTT. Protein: CASSPTTGGVTEAFF.

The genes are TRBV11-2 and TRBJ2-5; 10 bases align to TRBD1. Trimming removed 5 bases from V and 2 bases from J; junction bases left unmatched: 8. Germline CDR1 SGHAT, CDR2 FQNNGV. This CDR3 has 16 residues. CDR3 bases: TGTGCCAGCAGCCGGGGGGGACAGGGGCGGCAAGAGACCCAGTACTTC. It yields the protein CASSRGGQGRQETQYF.

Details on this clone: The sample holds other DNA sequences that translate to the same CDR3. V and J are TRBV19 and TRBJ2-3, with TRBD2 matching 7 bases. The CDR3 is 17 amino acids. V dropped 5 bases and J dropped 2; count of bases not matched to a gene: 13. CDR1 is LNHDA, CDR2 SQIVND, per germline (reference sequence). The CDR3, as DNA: TGTGCCAGTAGTGTCGGGACCAGCGGGACCTACACAGATACGCAGTATTTT. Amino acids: CASSVGTSGTYTDTQYF. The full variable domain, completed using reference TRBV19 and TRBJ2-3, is DGGITQSPKYLFRKEGQNVTLSCEQNLNHDAMYWYRQDPGQGLRLIYYSQIVNDFQKGDIAEGYSVSREKKESFPLTVTSAQKNPTAFYLCASSVGTSGTYTDTQYFGPGTRLTVL.

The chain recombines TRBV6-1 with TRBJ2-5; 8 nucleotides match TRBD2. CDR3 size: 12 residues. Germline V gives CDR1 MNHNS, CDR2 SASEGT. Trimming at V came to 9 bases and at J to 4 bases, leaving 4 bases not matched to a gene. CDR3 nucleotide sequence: TGTGCCAGTACAAGCGGGAGAGAGACCCAGTACTTC. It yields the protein CASTSGRETQYF.

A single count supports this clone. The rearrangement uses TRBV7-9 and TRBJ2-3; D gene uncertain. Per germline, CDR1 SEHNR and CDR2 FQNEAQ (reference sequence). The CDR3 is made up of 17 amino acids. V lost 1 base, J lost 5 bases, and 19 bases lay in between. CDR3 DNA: TGTGCCAGCAGCTTAGGGCCCCCTCTAGGAGAGAAAGATACGCAGTATTTT. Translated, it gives CASSLGPPLGEKDTQYF.